A selection of T cell receptor beta chains follows, all from one sample in a study of T cells in Graves' hyperthyroidism and ophthalmopathy. Via MiXCR, TCRdb re-called the multiplex PCR reads, giving one row per CDR3 protein. This sample yields under 700,000 distinct CDR3 sequences, of which around 42% are seen a single time; roughly 8.2% belongs to the top ten. Sequencing used peripheral blood or thyroid tissue (not recorded which). The receptors come from a woman under 30 with Graves' hyperthyroidism. Each CDR3 is given with its conserved first and last residue. The D gene is left open where the match is weak. A row's size may be missing; if present it is once, few, many or a size class.

d_gene	v_gene	abundance	j_gene	CDR3aa	CDR3nt
-	TRBV14	-	TRBJ1-2	CASSQEGRGWRGYTF	TGTGCCAGCAGCCAAGAAGGCAGGGGTTGGCGAGGCTACACCTTC
TRBD2	TRBV24-1	-	TRBJ2-7	CATSDAGRSGRHEQYF	TGTGCCACCAGTGACGCCGGGAGGAGCGGGAGACACGAGCAGTACTTC
-	TRBV7-2	few	TRBJ2-5	CASSSRPGHQETQYF	TGTGCCAGCAGCTCCAGACCCGGACACCAAGAGACCCAGTACTTC
-	TRBV7-6	-	TRBJ1-1	CASTRGAGTEAFF	TGTGCCAGCACGAGGGGGGCCGGCACTGAAGCTTTCTTT
TRBD1	TRBV10-3	few	TRBJ1-5	CASSILGTGNYPQHF	TGTGCCAGCAGCATACTCGGGACAGGGAATTACCCCCAGCATTTT
-	TRBV7-9	few	TRBJ1-1	CASRGKTNTEAFF	TGTGCCAGCAGGGGCAAAACTAACACTGAAGCTTTCTTT
-	TRBV7-2	-	TRBJ1-1	CASSFSDRDDEMNTEAFF	TGTGCCAGCAGCTTTAGTGACAGAGACGACGAGATGAACACTGAAGCTTTCTTT
-	TRBV7-2	-	TRBJ1-5	CASSLGTTSVGNQPQHF	TGTGCCAGCAGCTTGGGGACAACCTCAGTGGGAAATCAGCCCCAGCATTTT
-	TRBV6-1	-	TRBJ1-1	CASRFRGMNTEAFF	TGTGCCAGCAGATTCCGGGGGATGAACACTGAAGCTTTCTTT
-	TRBV7-3	-	TRBJ1-1	CASSLMAGTEAFF	TGTGCCAGCAGCTTAATGGCTGGAACTGAAGCTTTCTTT
TRBD1	TRBV2	-	TRBJ1-5	CASSPRQGLNQPQHF	TGTGCCAGCAGTCCCCGACAGGGTTTAAATCAGCCCCAGCATTTT
-	TRBV2	-	TRBJ1-6	CASRLDGLYSPLHF	TGTGCCAGCAGACTCGACGGACTTTATTCACCCCTCCACTTT
TRBD1	TRBV2	few	TRBJ1-1	CASSTPRDSNTEAFF	TGTGCCAGCAGTACCCCCCGGGACAGTAACACTGAAGCTTTCTTT
TRBD1	TRBV7-8	many	TRBJ1-5	CASSLNRGHQPQHF	TGTGCCAGCAGCCTCAACAGGGGGCATCAGCCCCAGCATTTT
-	TRBV5-5	-	TRBJ1-5	CASSQDLQTANQPQHF	TGTGCCAGCAGCCAAGATCTCCAGACAGCTAATCAGCCCCAGCATTTT
TRBD2	TRBV7-9	-	TRBJ2-7	CASSSSGSRSYEQYF	TGTGCCAGCAGCTCGAGCGGGAGTAGGTCCTACGAGCAGTACTTC
TRBD1	TRBV15	many	TRBJ1-3	CATSSLQGVRDTIYF	TGTGCCACCAGCAGCCTACAGGGGGTACGGGACACCATATATTTT
TRBD2	TRBV24-1	few	TRBJ2-5	CATSDLPSRGSEETQYF	TGTGCCACCAGTGATTTACCCTCCCGCGGGAGTGAAGAGACCCAGTACTTC
-	TRBV11-3	-	TRBJ1-6	CASSQTGLHF	TGTGCCAGCAGCCAGACCGGGCTCCACTTT
-	TRBV11-3	-	TRBJ2-5	CASSLTTLGVRGQETQYF	TGTGCCAGCAGTTTAACCACCTTGGGGGTGAGGGGTCAAGAGACCCAGTACTTC
TRBD2	TRBV11-2	-	TRBJ2-7	CAIEVEGLGYEQYF	TGTGCCATCGAGGTAGAGGGACTAGGCTACGAGCAGTACTTC
TRBD1	TRBV29-1	-	TRBJ1-3	CSVPGQGGNTIYF	TGCAGCGTGCCGGGACAGGGTGGAAACACCATATATTTT
TRBD1	TRBV7-2	few	TRBJ1-4	CASSLAGQGEKLFF	TGTGCCAGCAGCTTAGCGGGACAGGGAGAAAAACTGTTTTTT
-	TRBV19	few	TRBJ1-2	CASSVGGDGNYGYTF	TGTGCCAGTAGTGTGGGGGGGGACGGAAACTATGGCTACACCTTC
-	TRBV7-9	-	TRBJ2-3	CASSPRADTQYF	TGTGCCAGCAGCCCCCGGGCAGATACGCAGTATTTT
-	TRBV7-2	-	TRBJ1-6	CASSLDRGVSSPLHF	TGTGCCAGCAGCTTGGATCGGGGTGTTTCCTCACCCCTCCACTTT
-	TRBV12-5	-	TRBJ1-1	CASGSQKNTEAFF	TGTGCTAGTGGTTCTCAGAAGAACACTGAAGCTTTCTTT
TRBD1	TRBV7-2	few	TRBJ1-1	CASSPSDRVNTEAFF	TGTGCCAGCAGCCCCTCCGACAGGGTGAACACTGAAGCTTTCTTT
-	TRBV7-9	many	TRBJ1-1	CASSSVRQPNTEAFF	TGTGCCAGCAGCTCCGTCCGACAGCCCAACACTGAAGCTTTCTTT
TRBD2	TRBV7-8	-	TRBJ2-7	CASSSGLAGWQYF	TGTGCCAGCAGCTCTGGACTAGCGGGGTGGCAGTACTTC
TRBD1	TRBV7-2	-	TRBJ1-3	CASSPQGAFAGNTIYF	TGCGCCAGCAGTCCACAGGGGGCTTTTGCTGGAAACACCATATATTTT
-	TRBV2	-	TRBJ1-5	CASSPSRSNQPQHF	TGTGCCAGCTCACCTTCACGTAGCAATCAGCCCCAGCATTTT
-	TRBV10-3	many	TRBJ2-5	CAISGRPDNQETQYF	TGTGCCATCAGTGGACGACCGGACAACCAAGAGACCCAGTACTTC
-	TRBV7-2	many	TRBJ2-5	CASSQGANSHGETQYF	TGTGCCAGCAGCCAAGGGGCCAACTCCCACGGGGAGACCCAGTACTTC
-	TRBV29-1	-	TRBJ1-2	CSVATGNLYGYTF	TGCAGCGTCGCGACAGGAAATCTCTATGGCTACACCTTC
-	TRBV15	-	TRBJ1-2	CATSSARGYGYTF	TGTGCCACCAGCAGCGCCAGGGGATATGGCTACACCTTC
-	TRBV7-3	-	TRBJ2-7	CASSLVGVTLGLEQYF	TGTGCCAGCAGCTTAGTTGGGGTCACCCTGGGGCTCGAGCAGTACTTC
-	TRBV7-8	-	TRBJ2-7	CASSLAAADYEQYF	TGTGCCAGCAGCTTAGCGGCAGCCGACTACGAGCAGTACTTC
TRBD1	TRBV20-1	few	TRBJ1-2	CSAPRDRGQGYTF	TGCAGTGCTCCCCGGGACAGGGGGCAAGGCTACACCTTC
-	TRBV9	many	TRBJ1-1	CASSVGGERTEAFF	TGTGCCAGCAGCGTAGGGGGAGAGAGAACTGAAGCTTTCTTT
-	TRBV20-1	-	TRBJ1-1	CSAGIAPNTEAFF	TGCAGTGCGGGGATAGCACCGAACACTGAAGCTTTCTTT
-	TRBV20-1	-	TRBJ1-1	CSARGMGGLDTEAFF	TGCAGTGCTAGAGGAATGGGGGGCTTAGACACTGAAGCTTTCTTT
TRBD1	TRBV10-3	-	TRBJ1-1	CAISRTGGGTEAFF	TGTGCCATCAGCCGGACAGGGGGAGGCACTGAAGCTTTCTTT
TRBD2	TRBV7-8	many	TRBJ2-7	CASSLALAGEWYF	TGTGCCAGCAGCTTAGCACTAGCGGGAGAGTGGTACTTC
-	TRBV20-1	-	TRBJ2-3	CSARGTDTQYF	TGCAGTGCTAGGGGTACAGATACGCAGTATTTT
-	TRBV15	many	TRBJ1-2	CATSRDYGGFYGYTF	TGTGCCACCAGCAGAGATTATGGTGGATTTTATGGCTACACCTTC
TRBD1	TRBV2	-	TRBJ1-5	CASTATTGGGQPQHF	TGTGCCAGCACCGCGACTACAGGGGGCGGTCAGCCCCAGCATTTT
TRBD1	TRBV5-4	-	TRBJ2-5	CASSSVPRDRGQETQYF	TGTGCCAGCAGCTCCGTACCGCGGGACAGGGGCCAAGAGACCCAGTACTTC
TRBD1	TRBV12-3/TRBV12-4	few	TRBJ1-1	CASSPGQGVEAFF	TGTGCCAGCAGCCCGGGACAGGGAGTTGAAGCTTTCTTT
TRBD1	TRBV19	-	TRBJ1-2	CASSLRRTGGSYGYTF	TGTGCCAGTAGTCTGAGGCGGACAGGGGGCTCCTATGGCTACACCTTC